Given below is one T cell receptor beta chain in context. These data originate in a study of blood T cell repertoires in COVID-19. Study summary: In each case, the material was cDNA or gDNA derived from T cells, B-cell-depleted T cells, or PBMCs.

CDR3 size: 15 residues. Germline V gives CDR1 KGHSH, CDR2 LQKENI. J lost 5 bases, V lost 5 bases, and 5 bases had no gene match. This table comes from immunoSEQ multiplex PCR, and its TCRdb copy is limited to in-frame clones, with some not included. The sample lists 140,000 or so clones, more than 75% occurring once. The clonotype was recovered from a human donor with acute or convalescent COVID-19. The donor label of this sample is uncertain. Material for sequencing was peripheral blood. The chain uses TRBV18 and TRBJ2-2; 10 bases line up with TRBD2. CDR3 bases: TGTGCCAGCTCATCCGGGACTAGCGATACCGGGGAGCTGTTTTTT. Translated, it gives CASSSGTSDTGELFF.